This T cell receptor (beta chain) derives from a study of immune heterogeneity within non-small cell lung tumors. Across the whole study: The tumors comprised several squamous cell carcinomas, 9 to 10 non-squamous carcinomas and 1 not otherwise specified.

Unmatched junction bases numbered 4, after V lost 6 bases and J lost 2 bases. This CDR3 has 16 residues. Germline V CDR1 and CDR2: LNHDA, SQIVND (reference sequence). With respect to this clonotype: The antigen is unknown.

General study results and limits: Local T-cell repertoire clonality was correlated with local tumor mutational burden, and the correlation was positive. It was moderate in strength but statistically significant (R roughly 0.35).

The template consisted of bulk tumor genomic DNA, with 600 ng used per sample. During surgery, several far-apart biopsies were obtained from every primary tumor. The patients were newly diagnosed with non-small cell lung cancer, had not been treated, and had curative surgery. Amplifying TCR beta CDR3 involved multiplex PCR carried out with 32 V and 13 J primers. TCRdb passed the multiplex PCR reads through MiXCR, listing each CDR3 protein once. The sample carries around 19,000 distinct CDR3 sequences, under 30% recorded once. This sequence originates from a man between 40 and 49 years old with non-small cell lung cancer. The chain employs TRBV19 and TRBJ2-1; 13 bases match TRBD2. The sample comprised lung tumor tissue. The CDR3 is CASSLGLAGPYNEQFF. CDR3 nucleotides: TGTGCCAGTAGCCTGGGACTAGCGGGGCCCTACAATGAGCAGTTCTTC.